The 7 T cell receptor beta chains below all came from one sample that was sequenced in a study of cytomegalovirus exposure and HLA in healthy donors. Both 60 Vbeta primers and 13 Jbeta primers went into the PCR. Profiled with immunoSEQ multiplex PCR; TCRdb holds only in-frame clones, not every one. The sample lists roughly 200,000 clones, approximately 86% occurring once. Sequencing was done on a sample of PBMCs. Receptors were obtained from a woman aged 25 to 39 in good health and CMV-seronegative.

The gene calls are TRBV13 and TRBJ2-3, with 9 bases matching TRBD1. Germline assignment: CDR1 PRHDT and CDR2 FYEKMQ (reference sequence). The CDR3 covers 15 residues. V shed 1 base, J shed 6 bases, and the junction held 5 bases outside the gene matches. The CDR3 protein is CASSLVTGGADTQYF. Written as DNA, the CDR3 is TGTGCCAGCAGCTTAGTTACAGGGGGCGCGGATACGCAGTATTTT.

The chain joins TRBV28 to TRBJ1-2, with 12 bases identical to TRBD1. V dropped 4 bases and J dropped 6; count of bases not matched to a gene: 12. The germline gives CDR1 MDHEN, CDR2 SYDVKM. The CDR3 length is 17 residues. Written as DNA, the CDR3 is TGTGCCAGCAGTTCGGCCGGGACAGGGGGCGAATCCAATGGCTACACCTTC. It translates to CASSSAGTGGESNGYTF.

V is TRBV10-3 and J is TRBJ2-7, with a weak D call TRBD1 (6 bases). Trimming shortened V by 6 bases and J by 5 bases, and 17 bases separated the two germline ends. The CDR3 runs 14 residues. Germline loops: CDR1 ENHRY, CDR2 SYGVKD. The CDR3 region is CAISKDLQGDEQYF. CDR3 nucleotide sequence: TGTGCCATCAGCAAAGATTTACAGGGAGACGAGCAGTACTTC.

This clone came up once. This chain joins TRBV28 and TRBJ2-7; D perhaps matches TRBD2 (7 bases). Germline V gene data show CDR1 as MDHEN and CDR2 as SYDVKM. This CDR3 has 15 residues. Trimming took 3 bases from V and 3 from J, leaving 15 bases between them. The CDR3 DNA sequence: TGTGCCAGCAGTTTTGGAGGGAGGGGGTTCTACGAGCAGTACTTC. This sequence encodes CASSFGGRGFYEQYF.

The chain recombines TRBV11-2 with TRBJ2-7, with TRBD2 matching over 7 bases. V was clipped by 2 bases and J by 6 bases; unmatched bases: 4. This CDR3 is built from 13 residues. CDR1 and CDR2 (germline): SGHAT, FQNNGV. Here the CDR3 reads CASSLYGEGEQYF. As DNA, the CDR3 is TGTGCCAGCAGCTTATACGGGGAGGGCGAGCAGTACTTC.

This clone was detected only once. The chain has TRBV28 and TRBJ1-5; possibly TRBD1 for D (6 bases). Trimming stripped 3 bases from V and 0 bases from J, with 9 bases between. In germline, CDR1 is MDHEN, CDR2 SYDVKM. The CDR3 runs to 15 residues. CDR3 protein: CASSLGHYSNQPQHF. For the CDR3, the DNA is TGTGCCAGCAGTTTGGGACACTATAGCAATCAGCCCCAGCATTTT.

This rearrangement joins TRBV29-1 to TRBJ2-5, with 7 bases lining up with TRBD1. Germline CDR1 and CDR2: SQVTM and ANQGSEA. Trimming cost V 5 bases and J 4 bases; bases outside gene matches: 10. The CDR3 length is 14 residues. DNA of the CDR3: TGCAGCGTTACAACCTCAGGGGGAAGAGAGACCCAGTACTTC. Protein sequence: CSVTTSGGRETQYF.